This T cell receptor (beta chain) was retrieved from a study of T cell changes during pregnancy in multiple sclerosis (dated by TCRdb to between 2019 and 2020). Regarding the research as a whole: In women with multiple sclerosis, the researchers looked at how the T cell repertoire shifted as pregnancy progressed.

As for this clone: Its target antigen remains unknown. No clone much larger than this one lies a single base away; base qualities are absent.

The trim is 6 bases for V and 1 base for J, with a gap of 16 bases between the germline ends. CDR1 and CDR2 are drawn from the germline V gene: ENHRY, SYGVKD. Inclusive of the bounding cysteine and phenylalanine, the CDR3 is 17 residues long. The CDR3 DNA has 51 bases and is translated from base 1. The library was obtained by the immunoSEQ multiplex PCR assay. TCRdb provides this immuneACCESS table in a form limited to in-frame rearrangements. Some clones are lacking; in checked studies, under half of them reflect an unresolved V gene, and why the rest are absent is not known. The sample table shows about 69,000 clones, and approximately 91% are seen once. Approximately 1.5% of the sample rests with the top ten.

This receptor was obtained from a female donor with multiple sclerosis, enrolled in a pregnancy study. Recombination joined TRBV10-3 with TRBJ1-6; TRBD1 might be the D gene, on 6 matching bases. Sequencing used peripheral blood, obtained in the third trimester of pregnancy. The nucleotide sequence is TGTGCCATCAGCCTCCGGGACAATAAATCCTATAATTCACCCCTCCACTTT. This sequence encodes CAISLRDNKSYNSPLHF.